Presented here are 13 T cell receptor beta chains from one specimen sequenced in a study of Ad26.COV2.S vaccination and SARS-CoV-2 variants (dated by TCRdb to about 2021). The meaning of the sample's treatment or condition label: approximately 18 received Ad26.COV2.S at low or high dose, single or two shots; several received placebo; per-sample allocation not given. For vaccine and placebo recipients, the sequenced repertoires came from samples collected on day 63 after the first injection. The method behind the library was the immunoSEQ multiplex PCR assay. What TCRdb holds here is the immuneACCESS table cut down to in-frame rearrangements. Part of the clones is not present; checked against another copy, under half of the missing clones reflect an unresolved V gene, and the others are unexplained. This sample comprises fewer than 400,000 clones, around nine tenths of them detected only once. The top ten clonotypes cover approximately 1.9% of the sample.

The material was peripheral blood, obtained in a trial of Ad26.COV2.S vaccine versus placebo. All receptors come from a person aged 18-60 years who received the Ad26.COV2.S COVID-19 vaccine or a placebo.

V and J are TRBV6-5 and TRBJ2-7; TRBD2 might be the D (5 bases). The CDR3 is 15 residues long. Germline loops: CDR1 MNHEY, CDR2 SVGAGI. V was pared by 0 bases and J by 0 bases, with 9 bases between. The CDR3 here is CASSYSAGSSYEQYF. CDR3 DNA sequence: TGTGCCAGCAGTTACTCTGCGGGTAGCTCCTACGAGCAGTACTTC.

The rearrangement links TRBV10-3 to TRBJ1-2; D is perhaps TRBD1 (6 bases). The CDR3 spans 13 residues. Germline lookup yields CDR1 ENHRY and CDR2 SYGVKD. Trimming stripped 0 bases from V and 6 bases from J, with 8 bases between. CDR3 amino acids: CAISESAGDGYTF. The DNA for the CDR3 is TGTGCCATCAGTGAGTCAGCAGGGGATGGCTACACCTTC.

The chain carries TRBV27 and TRBJ1-3; D is uncertain. Germline CDR1 MNHEY, CDR2 SMNVEV (reference sequence). V shed 2 bases and J shed 2 bases, with 4 bases lying between them. This CDR3 contains 13 residues. The CDR3 DNA reads TGTGCCAGCAGTTTAAGGGCTGGAAACACCATATATTTT. Protein: CASSLRAGNTIYF.

The rearrangement links TRBV5-1 to TRBJ1-2, with TRBD1 matching over 8 bases. The CDR3 covers 14 residues. Per the germline V gene, CDR1 is SGHRS and CDR2 is YFSETQ. The J segment lost 5 bases and the V segment lost 0 bases, leaving 3 bases of the junction unmatched. The CDR3 DNA follows: TGCGCCAGCAGCTTGGGGACAGGGACTTATGGCTACACCTTC. Protein sequence: CASSLGTGTYGYTF.

This sequence joins TRBV6-2 or TRBV6-3 and TRBJ2-1; 10 nucleotides agree with TRBD2. The CDR3 has 16 amino acids. The junction had 1 base not matched to a gene; V was cut back by 0 bases and J by 2 bases. The germline gives CDR1 MNHEY, CDR2 SVGEGT. The CDR3 DNA reads TGTGCCAGCAGTTACTCCACTAGCGGGGCCTACAATGAGCAGTTCTTC. It codes for CASSYSTSGAYNEQFF.

The V call is TRBV7-9, the J call TRBJ1-1, with D unresolved. Germline CDR1 SEHNR, CDR2 FQNEAQ (reference sequence). The CDR3 runs 14 residues. V was shortened by 1 base and J by 0 bases, with 6 bases between the two germline ends. CDR3 bases: TGTGCCAGCAGCTTAGTGGCGATGAACACTGAAGCTTTCTTT. It is translated as CASSLVAMNTEAFF.

The chain is built from TRBV5-5 and TRBJ2-7; tentative D call: TRBD1 (5 bases). CDR3 length: 15 amino acids. V lost 6 bases to trimming and J lost 2 bases, with 18 bases between them. The germline gives CDR1 SGHKS, CDR2 YYEKEE (reference sequence). In nucleotides, the CDR3 is TGTGCCAGCAAGGTGGCTGGGGCGAGAACCTACGAGCAGTACTTC. Encoded protein: CASKVAGARTYEQYF.

This chain uses TRBV10-3 with TRBJ2-5; TRBD2 matches at 14 bases. The CDR3 covers 17 residues. V was clipped by 0 bases and J by 5 bases; unmatched bases: 5. Germline V CDR1 and CDR2: ENHRY, SYGVKD. The CDR3 DNA reads TGTGCCATCAGTGAGTCGACGGGACTAGCGGGAGTGGAGACCCAGTACTTC. The encoded protein is CAISESTGLAGVETQYF.

This clone was picked up a small number of times. DNA of the CDR3: TGCAGCGTTGCTGGGTTCGACGGCTACACCTTC. Translating it yields CSVAGFDGYTF. This sequence joins TRBV29-1 and TRBJ1-2; D is ambiguous. Germline V CDR1 and CDR2: SQVTM, ANQGSEA. There are 11 residues in the CDR3. Trimming pared 4 bases from V and 8 bases from J, leaving 11 bases between.

The table lists this clone with a few counts. The rearrangement links TRBV6-1 to TRBJ2-7; D call uncertain. V gave up 1 base and J gave up 0 bases, with 7 bases separating them. The CDR3 covers 14 residues. The germline CDR1 and CDR2 sequences are MNHNS and SASEGT. CDR3 protein: CASSEVQTSYEQYF. The CDR3 nucleotides read TGTGCCAGCAGTGAAGTACAGACCTCCTACGAGCAGTACTTC.

The chain employs TRBV5-1 and TRBJ2-2, with 11 bases identical to TRBD2. Germline assignment: CDR1 SGHRS and CDR2 YFSETQ. The CDR3 totals 15 residues. Trimming cost V 9 bases and J 5 bases; bases outside gene matches: 9. CDR3 in amino acids: CATAPSGRTTGELFF. DNA of the CDR3: TGCGCCACCGCCCCTAGCGGGAGGACGACCGGGGAGCTGTTTTTT.

This clone occurred once. This chain connects TRBV3-1 (or the pseudogene TRBV3-2) to TRBJ2-7; D possibly corresponds to TRBD2 (5 bases). Looked up from germline, CDR1 is LGHDT and CDR2 is YNNKEL (reference sequence). V was clipped by 3 bases and J by 7 bases, with 16 bases between them. The CDR3 totals 14 residues. Here the CDR3 reads CASSQIEGLGEQYF. CDR3 coding DNA: TGTGCCAGCAGCCAGATTGAGGGTTTGGGGGAGCAGTACTTC.

The gene calls are TRBV5-1 and TRBJ1-2; 7 bases agree with TRBD1. CDR1 is SGHRS, CDR2 YFSETQ, per germline. V lost 5 bases and J lost 8; bases outside the gene matches: 12. The CDR3 consists of 14 residues. In DNA, the CDR3 is TGCGCCAGCAGACCCGGGACAGCACTCCAGGGCTACACCTTC. It yields the protein CASRPGTALQGYTF.